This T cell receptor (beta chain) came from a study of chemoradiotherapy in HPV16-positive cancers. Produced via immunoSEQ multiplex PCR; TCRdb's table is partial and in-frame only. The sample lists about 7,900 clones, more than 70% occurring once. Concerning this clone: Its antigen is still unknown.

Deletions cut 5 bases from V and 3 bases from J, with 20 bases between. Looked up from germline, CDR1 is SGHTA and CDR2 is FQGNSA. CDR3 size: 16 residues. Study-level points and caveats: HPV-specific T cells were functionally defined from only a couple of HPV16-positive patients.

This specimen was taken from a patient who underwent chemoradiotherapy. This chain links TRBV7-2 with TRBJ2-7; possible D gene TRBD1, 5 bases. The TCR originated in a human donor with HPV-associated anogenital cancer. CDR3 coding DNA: TGTGCCAGCAGCACCAGGGTTTTCCTATATAACTACGAGCAGTACTTC. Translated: CASSTRVFLYNYEQYF. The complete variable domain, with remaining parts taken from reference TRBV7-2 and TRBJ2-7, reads GAGVSQSPSNKVTEKGKDVELRCDPISGHTALYWYRQSLGQGLEFLIYFQGNSAPDKSGLPSDRFSAERTGGSVSTLTIQRTQQEDSAVYLCASSTRVFLYNYEQYFGPGTRLTVT.